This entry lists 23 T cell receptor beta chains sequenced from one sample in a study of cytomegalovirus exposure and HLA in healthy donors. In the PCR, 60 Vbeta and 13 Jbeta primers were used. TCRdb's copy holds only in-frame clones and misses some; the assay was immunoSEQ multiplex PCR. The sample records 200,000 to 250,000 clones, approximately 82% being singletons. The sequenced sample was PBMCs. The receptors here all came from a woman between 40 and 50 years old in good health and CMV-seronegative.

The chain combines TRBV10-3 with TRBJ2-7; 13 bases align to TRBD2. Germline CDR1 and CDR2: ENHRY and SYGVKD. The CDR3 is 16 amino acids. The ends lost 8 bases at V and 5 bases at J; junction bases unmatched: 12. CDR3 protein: CAIPPGLAGALHEQYF. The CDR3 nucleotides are TGTGCCATCCCACCCGGACTAGCGGGGGCCCTCCACGAGCAGTACTTC.

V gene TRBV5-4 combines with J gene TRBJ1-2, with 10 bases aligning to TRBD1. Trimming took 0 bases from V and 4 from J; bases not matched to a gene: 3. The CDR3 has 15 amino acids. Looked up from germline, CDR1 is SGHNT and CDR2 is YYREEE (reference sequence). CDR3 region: CASSLGDRGTYGYTF. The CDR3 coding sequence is TGTGCCAGCAGCTTGGGGGACAGGGGAACCTATGGCTACACCTTC. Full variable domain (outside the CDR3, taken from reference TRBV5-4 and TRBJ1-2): ETGVTQSPTHLIKTRGQQVTLRCSSQSGHNTVSWYQQALGQGPQFIFQYYREEENGRGNFPPRFSGLQFPNYSSELNVNALELDDSALYLCASSLGDRGTYGYTFGSGTRLTVV.

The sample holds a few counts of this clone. DNA for the CDR3: TGTGCCAGCAGCATCCGACAGGTGGAGAACACCATATATTTT. Protein sequence: CASSIRQVENTIYF. This chain joins TRBV7-9 and TRBJ1-3; D is possibly TRBD1 (6 bases). With 5 bases removed from V and 7 bases from J, the gap between germline ends came to 15 bases. The germline V gene has CDR1 SEHNR and CDR2 FQNEAQ (reference sequence). This CDR3 is built from 14 residues. Full variable domain (outside the CDR3, taken from reference TRBV7-9 and TRBJ1-3): DTGVSQNPRHKITKRGQNVTFRCDPISEHNRLYWYRQTLGQGPEFLTYFQNEAQLEKSRLLSDRFSAERPKGSFSTLEIQRTEQGDSAMYLCASSIRQVENTIYFGEGSWLTVV.

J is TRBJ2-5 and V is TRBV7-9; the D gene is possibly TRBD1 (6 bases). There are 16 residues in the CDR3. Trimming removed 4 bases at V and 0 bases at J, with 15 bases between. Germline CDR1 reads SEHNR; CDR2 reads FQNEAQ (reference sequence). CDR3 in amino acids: CASSSGQGRYQETQYF. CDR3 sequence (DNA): TGTGCCAGCAGCTCAGGGCAGGGGCGATACCAAGAGACCCAGTACTTC.

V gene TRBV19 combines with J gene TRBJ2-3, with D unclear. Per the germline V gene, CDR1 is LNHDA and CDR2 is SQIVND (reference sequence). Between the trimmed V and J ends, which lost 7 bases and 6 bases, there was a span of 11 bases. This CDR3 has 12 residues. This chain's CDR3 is CASKTYGDTQYF. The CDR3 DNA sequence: TGTGCCAGTAAGACCTACGGGGATACGCAGTATTTT.

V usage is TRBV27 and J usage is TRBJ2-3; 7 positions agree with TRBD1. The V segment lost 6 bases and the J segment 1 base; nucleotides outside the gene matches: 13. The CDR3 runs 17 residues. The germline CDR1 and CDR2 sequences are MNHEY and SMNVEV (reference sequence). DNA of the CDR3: TGTGCCAGCAGCGCGAGGACGGCCCAGGGGGGCACAGATACGCAGTATTTT. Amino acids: CASSARTAQGGTDTQYF.

The CDR3 is CASSRMEGRETQYF. The CDR3 DNA follows: TGTGCCAGCAGCCGGATGGAGGGGAGGGAGACCCAGTACTTC. This rearrangement joins TRBV5-5 to TRBJ2-5; D might be TRBD2 (6 bases). The germline V gene has CDR1 SGHKS and CDR2 YYEKEE (reference sequence). The CDR3 is 14 amino acids. V was shortened by 4 bases and J by 5 bases, with 15 bases between the two germline ends.

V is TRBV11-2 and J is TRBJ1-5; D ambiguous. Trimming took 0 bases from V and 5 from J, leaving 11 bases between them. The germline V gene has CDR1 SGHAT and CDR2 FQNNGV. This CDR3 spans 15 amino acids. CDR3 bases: TGTGCCAGCAGCTTAGATCGGGGTGGGTATCAGCCCCAGCATTTT. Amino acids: CASSLDRGGYQPQHF. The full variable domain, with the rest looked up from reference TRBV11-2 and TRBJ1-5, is EAGVAQSPRYKIIEKRQSVAFWCNPISGHATLYWYQQILGQGPKLLIQFQNNGVVDDSQLPKDRFSAERLKGVDSTLKIQPAKLEDSAVYLCASSLDRGGYQPQHFGDGTRLSIL.

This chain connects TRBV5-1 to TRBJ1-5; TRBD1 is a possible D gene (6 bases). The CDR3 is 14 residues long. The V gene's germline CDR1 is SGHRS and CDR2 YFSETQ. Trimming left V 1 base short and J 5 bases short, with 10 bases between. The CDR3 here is CASSLTGRDQPQHF. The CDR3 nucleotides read TGCGCCAGCAGCTTGACAGGGAGGGATCAGCCCCAGCATTTT.

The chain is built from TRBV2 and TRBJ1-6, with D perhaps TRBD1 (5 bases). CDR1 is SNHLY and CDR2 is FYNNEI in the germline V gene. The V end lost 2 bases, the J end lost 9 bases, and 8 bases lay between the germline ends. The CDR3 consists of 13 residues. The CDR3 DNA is TGTGCCAGCAGTGAACAGGGTGCTTCACCCCTCCACTTT. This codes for CASSEQGASPLHF.

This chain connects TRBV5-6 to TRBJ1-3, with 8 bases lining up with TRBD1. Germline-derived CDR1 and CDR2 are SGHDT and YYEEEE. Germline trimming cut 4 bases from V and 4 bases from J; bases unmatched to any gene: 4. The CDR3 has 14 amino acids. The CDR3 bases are TGTGCCAGCAGCCCGACAGGGGTCGGAAACACCATATATTTT. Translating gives CASSPTGVGNTIYF.

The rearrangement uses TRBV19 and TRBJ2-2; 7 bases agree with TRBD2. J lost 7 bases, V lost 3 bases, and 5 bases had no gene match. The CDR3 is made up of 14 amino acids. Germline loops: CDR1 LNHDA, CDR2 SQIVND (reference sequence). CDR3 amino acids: CASSIGGLGGELFF. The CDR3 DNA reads TGTGCCAGTAGTATCGGGGGGTTGGGCGGGGAGCTGTTTTTT.

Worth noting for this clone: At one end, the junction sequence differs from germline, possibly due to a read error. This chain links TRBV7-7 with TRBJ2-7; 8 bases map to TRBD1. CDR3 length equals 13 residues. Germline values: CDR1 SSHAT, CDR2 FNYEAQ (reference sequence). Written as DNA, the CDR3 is TGTGCTAGCAGCTTCGACAGGGGCTACGAGCAGTACTTC. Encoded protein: CASSFDRGYEQYF.

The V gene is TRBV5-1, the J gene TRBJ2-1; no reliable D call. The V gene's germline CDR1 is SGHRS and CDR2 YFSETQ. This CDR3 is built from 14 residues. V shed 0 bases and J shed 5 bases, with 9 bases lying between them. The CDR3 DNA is TGCGCCAGCAGCTTGGCCCGCCAGGACAATGAGCAGTTCTTC. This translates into CASSLARQDNEQFF.

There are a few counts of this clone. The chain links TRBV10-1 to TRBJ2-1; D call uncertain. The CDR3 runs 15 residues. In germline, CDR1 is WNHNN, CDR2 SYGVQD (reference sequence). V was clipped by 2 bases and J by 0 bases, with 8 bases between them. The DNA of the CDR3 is TGCGCCAGCAGTGAGAGCTTGAGCTCCTACAATGAGCAGTTCTTC. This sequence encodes CASSESLSSYNEQFF.

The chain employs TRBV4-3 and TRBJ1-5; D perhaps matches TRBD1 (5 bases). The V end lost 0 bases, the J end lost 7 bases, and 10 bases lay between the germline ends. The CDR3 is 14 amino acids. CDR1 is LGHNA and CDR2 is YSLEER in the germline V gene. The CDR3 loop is CASSQDGGGQPQHF. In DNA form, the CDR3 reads TGCGCCAGCAGCCAAGATGGGGGGGGACAGCCCCAGCATTTT.

The CDR3 nucleotides are TGTGCCACCAGCAGGTACTCCGGGACAGGGATAGACGAGCAGTACTTC. Protein sequence: CATSRYSGTGIDEQYF. V usage is TRBV15 and J usage is TRBJ2-7; 9 bases agree with TRBD1. Trimming took 3 bases from V and 5 from J; bases not matched to a gene: 11. Germline values: CDR1 LNHNV, CDR2 YYDKDF (reference sequence). The CDR3 loop spans 16 amino acids.

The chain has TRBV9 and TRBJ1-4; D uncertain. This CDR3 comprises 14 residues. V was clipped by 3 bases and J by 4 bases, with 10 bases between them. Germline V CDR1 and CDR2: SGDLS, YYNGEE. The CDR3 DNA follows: TGTGCCAGCAGCGAATCCGGACTTAATGAAAAACTGTTTTTT. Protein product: CASSESGLNEKLFF.

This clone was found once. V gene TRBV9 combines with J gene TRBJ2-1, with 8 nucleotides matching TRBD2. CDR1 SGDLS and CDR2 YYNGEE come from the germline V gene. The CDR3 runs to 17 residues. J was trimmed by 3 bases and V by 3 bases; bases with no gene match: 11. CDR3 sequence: CASSGLGSGGFYNEQFF. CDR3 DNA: TGTGCCAGCAGCGGCCTGGGGAGCGGGGGCTTCTACAATGAGCAGTTCTTC. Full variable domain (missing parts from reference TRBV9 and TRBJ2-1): DSGVTQTPKHLITATGQRVTLRCSPRSGDLSVYWYQQSLDQGLQFLIQYYNGEERAKGNILERFSAQQFPDLHSELNLSSLELGDSALYFCASSGLGSGGFYNEQFFGPGTRLTVL.

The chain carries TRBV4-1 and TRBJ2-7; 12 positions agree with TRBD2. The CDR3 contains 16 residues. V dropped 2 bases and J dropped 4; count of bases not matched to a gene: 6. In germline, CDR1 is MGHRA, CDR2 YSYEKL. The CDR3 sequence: CASSQRGTSGPYEQYF. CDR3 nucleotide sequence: TGCGCCAGCAGCCAACGGGGGACTAGCGGGCCTTACGAGCAGTACTTC.

This CDR3 reads CASITGRNTGELFF. The DNA of the CDR3 is TGTGCCAGCATTACAGGGCGGAACACCGGGGAGCTGTTTTTT. V gene TRBV2 combines with J gene TRBJ2-2; a weak D match, TRBD1 (6 bases). CDR3 length: 14 amino acids. CDR1 is SNHLY and CDR2 is FYNNEI in the germline V gene. V was clipped by 7 bases and J by 1 base, with 10 bases between them.

The CDR3 region has the DNA TGTGCCAGCCGCGTCCAGGGGGCGCGGGAGACCCAGTACTTC. This translates into CASRVQGARETQYF. The gene calls are TRBV27 and TRBJ2-5; 8 bases map to TRBD1. The CDR3 covers 14 residues. Germline loops: CDR1 MNHEY, CDR2 SMNVEV (reference sequence). V lost 8 bases to trimming and J lost 5 bases; unmatched junction nucleotides: 10.

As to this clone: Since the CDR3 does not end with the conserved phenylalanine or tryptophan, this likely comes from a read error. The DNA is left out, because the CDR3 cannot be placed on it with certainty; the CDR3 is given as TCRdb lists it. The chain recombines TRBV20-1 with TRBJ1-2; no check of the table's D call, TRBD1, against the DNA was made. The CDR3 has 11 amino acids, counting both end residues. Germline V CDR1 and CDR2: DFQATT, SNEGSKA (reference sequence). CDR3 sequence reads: CSARLARTVLL.